The 22 T cell receptor beta chains below were found in one sample sequenced in a study of breast tumors, draining lymph nodes, adjacent tissues. The lymph nodes were axillary draining lymph nodes from breast cancer patients. TCRdb analysed the multiplex PCR reads with MiXCR anew, one entry per CDR3 protein. The sample holds some 170,000 distinct CDR3 sequences, about 30% seen once. Sequenced material: axillary lymph node tissue. The receptors shown here come from a female donor with breast cancer. Some clones in this sample may be carry-over from other donors' samples.

The sample holds many counts of this clonotype. This sequence joins TRBV20-1 and TRBJ2-1, with D perhaps matching TRBD1 or TRBD2 (5 bases each). Germline V gives CDR1 DFQATT, CDR2 SNEGSKA (reference sequence). The CDR3 totals 14 residues. Trimming cost V 8 bases and J 4 bases, with 18 bases left between them. The CDR3 here is CSRDHQTLYNEQFF. The CDR3 coding sequence is TGCAGTCGGGACCATCAAACTCTTTACAATGAGCAGTTCTTC.

At least ten counts were recorded for this clonotype. The J gene is TRBJ1-2, the V gene TRBV5-6, with unresolved D. Deletions cut 0 bases from V and 4 bases from J, with 7 bases between. This CDR3 is built from 13 residues. CDR1 and CDR2 (germline): SGHDT, YYEEEE. The CDR3 DNA reads TGTGCCAGCAGCTTGGGTCAGGTCTATGGCTACACCTTC. Translation gives CASSLGQVYGYTF.

A remark on this clonotype: Since no conserved phenylalanine or tryptophan closes the CDR3, a read error is the likely cause. This chain uses TRBV18 with TRBJ1-2, with 8 nucleotides matching TRBD1. This CDR3 spans 14 amino acids. CDR1 KGHSH and CDR2 LQKENI come from the germline V gene. V shed 5 bases, J shed 9 bases, and the junction held 11 bases outside the gene matches. CDR3 protein: CASSSGTGSSSYTL. CDR3 coding DNA: TGTGCCAGCTCATCCGGGACAGGCTCCAGTAGCTACACCCTC.

The chain couples TRBV12-3 or TRBV12-4 to TRBJ1-5; D is possibly TRBD1 (5 bases). V was clipped by 4 bases and J by 7 bases, with 8 bases between them. The CDR3 has 12 residues. CDR3 DNA sequence: TGTGCCAGCAGTTGGGGGGAACAGCCCCAGCATTTT. The encoded protein is CASSWGEQPQHF.

The sample holds a few counts of this clonotype. A much larger clone lies one base from this, so it may be a read error. This chain uses TRBV19 with TRBJ2-3, with 9 nucleotides matching TRBD1. The CDR3 has 15 residues. The ends lost 5 bases at V and 2 bases at J; junction bases unmatched: 5. Germline V gene lookup returns CDR1 LNHDA and CDR2 SQIVND (reference sequence). Here the CDR3 reads CASSRRQGDTDTQYF. CDR3 DNA sequence: TGTGCCAGTAGTCGTAGACAGGGGGACACAGATACGCAGTATTTT. Using reference TRBV19 and TRBJ2-3 for the parts outside the CDR3, the full variable domain is DGGITQSPKYLFRKEGQNVTLSCEQNLNHDAMYWYRQDPGQGLRLIYYSQIVNDFQKGDIAEGYSVSREKKESFPLTVTSAQKNPTAFYLCASSRRQGDTDTQYFGPGTRLTVL.

There are many counts of this clonotype. One base away lies a much larger clone, so this may be a sequencing read error. This sequence joins TRBV7-3 and TRBJ2-5, with 9 bases fitting TRBD2. The CDR3 is made up of 15 amino acids. The germline CDR1 and CDR2 sequences are SGHTA and FQGTGA. CDR3 region: CASSLDAVAGETQHF. For the CDR3, the DNA is TGTGCCAGCAGCCTTGATGCGGTAGCGGGGGAGACCCAGCACTTC.

The CDR3 DNA sequence: TGTGCCAGCAGCTTAGAAGGGCGGGAACTGTTTTTT. It yields the protein CASSLEGRELFF. The chain couples TRBV11-2 to TRBJ1-4, with D unclear. The CDR3 has 12 amino acids. Germline assignment: CDR1 SGHAT and CDR2 FQNNGV. The V gene lost 0 bases and the J gene lost 12 bases, with 8 bases spanning the gap.

The chain couples TRBV5-6 to TRBJ2-5; the match to TRBD1 covers 9 bases. This CDR3 region has 13 residues. CDR1 is SGHDT, CDR2 YYEEEE, per germline. The J segment lost 5 bases and the V segment lost 7 bases, leaving 6 bases of the junction unmatched. CDR3 residues: CASQQGARETQYF. The CDR3 nucleotides read TGTGCCAGCCAACAGGGGGCGCGGGAGACCCAGTACTTC.

The table lists this clonotype with many counts. This sequence joins TRBV4-1 and TRBJ2-1; D perhaps matches TRBD1 (5 bases). Germline V gene lookup returns CDR1 MGHRA and CDR2 YSYEKL. Trimming pared 1 base from V and 0 bases from J, leaving 25 bases between. This CDR3 is built from 21 residues. CDR3 loop: CASSQAPGGQGAVGSYNEQFF. The CDR3 DNA sequence: TGCGCCAGCAGCCAAGCCCCGGGCGGCCAGGGCGCCGTTGGCTCCTACAATGAGCAGTTCTTC.

The sample holds many counts of this clonotype. The rearrangement joins TRBV7-9 to TRBJ2-3, with 8 bases lining up with TRBD1. The CDR3 runs 14 residues. The junction had 8 bases not matched to a gene; V was cut back by 7 bases and J by 5 bases. The germline V gene encodes CDR1 SEHNR and CDR2 FQNEAQ (reference sequence). CDR3 nucleotides: TGTGCCAGCAATGACAGGGGAAAAGGAGATACGCAGTATTTT. This sequence encodes CASNDRGKGDTQYF.

This clonotype was seen just once. No DNA is shown, since the ends of the CDR3 on it are uncertain; the CDR3 is the one TCRdb lists. The chain combines TRBV11-2 with TRBJ2-3; the table's D call of TRBD2 was not tested on the DNA. Germline V gene lookup returns CDR1 SGHAT and CDR2 FQNNGV. The CDR3 is 19 residues long, ends included. Here the CDR3 reads CASSFYICSATGPADTQYF.

In its sample, this clonotype was seen many times. CDR3 DNA: TGTGCCAGCAGTCCACCGGGGCTAGCGGGGGGAAATGAGCAGTTCTTC. Translation gives CASSPPGLAGGNEQFF. The genes are TRBV12-3 or TRBV12-4 and TRBJ2-1; 11 nucleotides line up with TRBD2. This CDR3 has 16 residues. V was clipped by 5 bases and J by 7 bases; unmatched bases: 10.

This clonotype was recorded at least ten times. The chain carries TRBV10-1 and TRBJ1-5, with no clear D. CDR3 size: 13 residues. The germline V and J ends were trimmed by 9 bases and 2 bases, with 11 bases remaining between them. Per germline, CDR1 WNHNN and CDR2 SYGVQD (reference sequence). The CDR3, as DNA: TGCGCCAGTTCGGGAGGCGGCAATCAGCCCCAGCATTTT. Its translation is CASSGGGNQPQHF.

This clonotype has at least ten counts. The V gene is TRBV9, the J gene TRBJ1-4; 7 positions match TRBD1. J lost 4 bases, V lost 2 bases, and 5 bases had no gene match. CDR1 and CDR2 from the germline V gene are SGDLS and YYNGEE. The CDR3 is 15 residues long. The CDR3 nucleotides are TGTGCCAGCAGCGTTGGGGACAGACTTAATGAAAAACTGTTTTTT. It translates to CASSVGDRLNEKLFF. Full variable domain (remainder filled in from reference TRBV9 and TRBJ1-4): DSGVTQTPKHLITATGQRVTLRCSPRSGDLSVYWYQQSLDQGLQFLIQYYNGEERAKGNILERFSAQQFPDLHSELNLSSLELGDSALYFCASSVGDRLNEKLFFGSGTQLSVL.

A word on this clonotype: Its ends do not fully match the called genes, so a read error is possible. The rearrangement links TRBV7-3 to TRBJ2-5, with TRBD1 matching over 8 bases. This CDR3 has 17 amino acids. CDR1 SGHTA and CDR2 FQGTGA come from the germline V gene. The CDR3: CASSLGKATGATEPQYF. In nucleotides, the CDR3 is TGTGCCAGCAGCTTAGGGAAGGCGACAGGGGCCACAGAGCCCCAGTACTTC.

In this sample, this clonotype turned up once. This may be a read error, as it is one base from a much larger clone. The CDR3 loop is CASSQEPGHYSYEQYF. CDR3 DNA sequence: TGTGCCAGCAGCCAAGAGCCAGGGCACTACTCCTACGAGCAGTACTTC. V gene TRBV12-3 or TRBV12-4 combines with J gene TRBJ2-7; tentative D call: TRBD1 (5 bases). The CDR3 totals 16 residues. V lost 6 bases and J 0 bases, leaving 18 bases between the germline ends.

This clonotype has at least ten counts. This sequence joins TRBV20-1 and TRBJ2-5, with 16 nucleotides matching TRBD2. CDR1 and CDR2 from the germline V gene are DFQATT and SNEGSKA (reference sequence). Trimming cost V 6 bases and J 5 bases; bases outside gene matches: 21. There are 20 residues in the CDR3. The CDR3, as DNA: TGCAGTGCCGAAACCTCGGCCCCCGGGACTAGCGGGAGGGCGTGGGAGACCCAGTACTTC. It encodes CSAETSAPGTSGRAWETQYF.

This clonotype appeared a few times. This may be a read error: a much more frequent sequence differs by one nucleotide. V usage is TRBV7-6 and J usage is TRBJ2-5; D might be TRBD1 (5 bases). This CDR3 has 15 residues. CDR1 is SGHVS, CDR2 FNYEAQ, per germline. The CDR3 sequence: CASSPGFAQRETQHF. The CDR3, as DNA: TGTGCCAGCAGCCCAGGGTTCGCGCAACGAGAGACCCAGCACTTC.

This clonotype was counted at least ten times. This chain links TRBV20-1 with TRBJ1-6, with D perhaps TRBD1 (6 bases). V was trimmed by 5 bases and J by 4 bases, leaving 15 bases between them. Per germline, CDR1 DFQATT and CDR2 SNEGSKA (reference sequence). The CDR3 contains 15 residues. The CDR3 reads CSARFTGSYNSPLHF. CDR3 nucleotide sequence: TGCAGTGCTCGATTTACAGGGAGTTATAATTCACCCCTCCACTTT.

In regard to this clonotype: A much larger clone lies one base from this, so it may be a read error. The chain carries TRBV9 and TRBJ1-3; no clear D gene. Per the germline V gene, CDR1 is SGDLS and CDR2 is YYNGEE. V was cut by 0 bases and J by 0 bases, with 10 bases left in between. This CDR3 has 16 residues. This CDR3 reads CASSVAGWISGNTIYF. In DNA, the CDR3 is TGTGCCAGCAGCGTAGCCGGATGGATCTCTGGAAACACCATATATTTT.

This clonotype came up many times. The CDR3 loop reads CASRGFGQGLHEQYF. DNA of the CDR3: TGTGCCAGCAGGGGGTTTGGACAGGGCCTCCACGAGCAGTACTTC. This chain connects TRBV12-3 or TRBV12-4 to TRBJ2-7; 8 bases map to TRBD1. The CDR3 extends over 15 amino acids. V lost 6 bases to trimming and J lost 5 bases; unmatched junction nucleotides: 12.

This clonotype was found many times. The rearrangement uses TRBV10-3 and TRBJ2-3; 7 bases agree with TRBD2. V was clipped by 4 bases and J by 3 bases; unmatched bases: 10. Germline values: CDR1 ENHRY, CDR2 SYGVKD. The CDR3 totals 16 residues. CDR3 DNA: TGTGCCATCAGTGCCGGGACTACTTCTAAGACAGATACGCAGTATTTT. It encodes CAISAGTTSKTDTQYF.